This T cell receptor beta chain was identified during a study of blood T cell repertoires in COVID-19. Study as a whole: Whether acute or convalescent, the COVID-19 samples came from the United States, Italy and Spain. T cells, B-cell-depleted T cells, or PBMCs supplied cDNA or gDNA.

Enrollment of patients from Seattle took place during active infection, with longitudinal follow-up. The germline V gene encodes CDR1 LNHDA and CDR2 SQIVND (reference sequence). V was pared by 5 bases and J by 4 bases, with 7 bases of the junction left unmatched. This CDR3 is built from 16 residues. In the original processing: Amplification with reference gene primers provided the estimates of nucleated cell counts. Sequencing used immunoSEQ multiplex PCR; TCRdb keeps in-frame clones, though not all of them. That table furnishes V, J and clone size, whereas the DNA furnished D and trimming. The repertoire holds 150,000 to 200,000 clones, with over 75% as singletons.

This TCR derives from a person aged 65-85 years with COVID-19, enrolled during active disease. The chain has TRBV19 and TRBJ2-5; 13 bases are shared with TRBD2. Sequencing was carried out using peripheral blood. CDR3 sequence (DNA): TGTGCCAGTAGTTCGGGGACTAGCGGGATTGGAGAGACCCAGTACTTC. The encoded protein is CASSSGTSGIGETQYF.